Sequencing of this T cell receptor beta chain was carried out in a study of blood T cell repertoires in COVID-19. In the study overall: The United States, Italy and Spain supplied acute and convalescent COVID-19 samples. PBMCs, B-cell-depleted T cells, or T cells were the source of the cDNA or gDNA that made up the material.

The CDR3 runs to 15 residues. The ends were cut back, 6 bases at V and 8 bases at J, with 22 bases in the middle. CDR1 is MNHNS, CDR2 SASEGT, per germline. Measured with immunoSEQ multiplex PCR; TCRdb has only the in-frame clones, and not every one. The sample contains about 250,000 clones, over 80% of which appear only once. The sequence was collected from a woman between 40 and 50 years old who had recovered from COVID-19. The chain employs TRBV6-1 and TRBJ1-1, with a tentative D call TRBD1 (6 bases). Material: peripheral blood. CDR3 DNA: TGTGCCAGCAGGGACCGGGACACCGGGTCGGGCGAAGCTTTCTTT. Translating it yields CASRDRDTGSGEAFF.